This T cell receptor (beta chain) stems from a study of cytomegalovirus exposure and HLA in healthy donors. Regarding the study as a whole: The study labeled 164 TCR beta chains cytomegalovirus-associated.

This clone has just one count. Its antigen remains unidentified. The PCR used 60 Vbeta and 13 Jbeta primers. Repertoires were generated with immunoSEQ multiplex PCR, while TCRdb's copy carries only in-frame clones and drops some. The sample contains some 110,000 clones, roughly 77% of which appear only once. Trimming left V 0 bases short and J 5 bases short, with 4 bases between. Germline V gene sequence: CDR1 SGHTA, CDR2 FQGNSA. CDR3 length: 12 amino acids. Input material: PBMCs. The J gene is TRBJ2-5, the V gene TRBV7-2, with D unresolved. The sequence came from a middle-aged man in good health and CMV-seropositive. DNA for the CDR3: TGTGCCAGCAGCTTAGCGAGTGAGACCCAGTACTTC. Translated: CASSLASETQYF.